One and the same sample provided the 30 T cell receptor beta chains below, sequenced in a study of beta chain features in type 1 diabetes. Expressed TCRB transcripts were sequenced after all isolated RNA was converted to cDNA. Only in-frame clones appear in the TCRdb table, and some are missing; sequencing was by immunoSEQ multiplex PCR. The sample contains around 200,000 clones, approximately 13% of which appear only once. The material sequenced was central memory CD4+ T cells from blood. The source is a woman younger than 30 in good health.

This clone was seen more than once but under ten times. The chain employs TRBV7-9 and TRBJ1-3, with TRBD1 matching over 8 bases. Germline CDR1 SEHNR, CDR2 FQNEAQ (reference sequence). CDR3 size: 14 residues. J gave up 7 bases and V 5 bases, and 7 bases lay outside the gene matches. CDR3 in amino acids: CASSPRTGWNTIYF. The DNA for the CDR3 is TGTGCCAGCAGCCCAAGGACAGGGTGGAACACCATATATTTT.

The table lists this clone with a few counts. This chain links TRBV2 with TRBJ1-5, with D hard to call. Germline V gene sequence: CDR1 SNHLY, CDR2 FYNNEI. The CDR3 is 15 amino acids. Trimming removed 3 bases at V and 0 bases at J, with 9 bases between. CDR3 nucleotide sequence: TGTGCCAGCAGTGAGGAGTTGATTAGCAATCAGCCCCAGCATTTT. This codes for CASSEELISNQPQHF. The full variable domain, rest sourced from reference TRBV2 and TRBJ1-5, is EPEVTQTPSHQVTQMGQEVILRCVPISNHLYFYWYRQILGQKVEFLVSFYNNEISEKSEIFDDQFSVERPDGSNFTLKIRSTKLEDSAMYFCASSEELISNQPQHFGDGTRLSIL.

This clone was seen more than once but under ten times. This CDR3 reads CASSNRDRGSYEQYF. The CDR3 DNA is TGTGCCAGCAGTAACCGGGACAGGGGCTCCTACGAGCAGTACTTC. The chain joins TRBV2 to TRBJ2-7; 10 positions agree with TRBD1. CDR1 and CDR2 (germline): SNHLY, FYNNEI. The V and J ends lost 5 bases and 0 bases, in that order; junction bases with no gene match: 4. CDR3 length: 15 amino acids.

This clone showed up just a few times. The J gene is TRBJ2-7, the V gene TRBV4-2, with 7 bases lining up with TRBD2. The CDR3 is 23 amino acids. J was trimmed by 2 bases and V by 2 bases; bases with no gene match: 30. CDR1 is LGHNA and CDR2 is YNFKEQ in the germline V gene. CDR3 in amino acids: CASSQLLVGVNEKEAGDPYEQYF. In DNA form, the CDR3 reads TGTGCCAGCAGCCAACTCTTGGTGGGGGTGAATGAGAAAGAGGCGGGGGACCCCTACGAGCAGTACTTC.

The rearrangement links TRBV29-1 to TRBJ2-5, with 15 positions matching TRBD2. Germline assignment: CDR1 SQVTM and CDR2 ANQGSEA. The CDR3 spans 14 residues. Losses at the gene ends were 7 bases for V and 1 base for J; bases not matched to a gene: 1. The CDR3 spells CSAGLAGGQETQYF. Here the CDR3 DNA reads TGCAGCGCGGGACTAGCGGGAGGCCAAGAGACCCAGTACTTC.

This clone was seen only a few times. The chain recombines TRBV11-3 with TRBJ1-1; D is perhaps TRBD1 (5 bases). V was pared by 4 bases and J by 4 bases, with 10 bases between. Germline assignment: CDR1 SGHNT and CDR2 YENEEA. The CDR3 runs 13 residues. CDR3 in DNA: TGTGCCAGCAGCTCTCCCAGGGTCACTGAAGCTTTCTTT. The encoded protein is CASSSPRVTEAFF.

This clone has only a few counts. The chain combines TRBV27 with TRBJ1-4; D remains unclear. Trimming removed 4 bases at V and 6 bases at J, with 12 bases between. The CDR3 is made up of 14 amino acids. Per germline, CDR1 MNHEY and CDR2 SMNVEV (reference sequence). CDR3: CASSSGAYDEKLFF. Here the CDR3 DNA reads TGTGCCAGCAGTTCAGGCGCTTACGATGAAAAACTGTTTTTT.

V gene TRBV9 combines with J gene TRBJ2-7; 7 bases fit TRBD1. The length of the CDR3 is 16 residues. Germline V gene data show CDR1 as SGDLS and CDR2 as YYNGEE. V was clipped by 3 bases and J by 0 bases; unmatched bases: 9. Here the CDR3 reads CASSARPGQSSYEQYF. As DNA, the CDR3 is TGTGCCAGCAGCGCACGCCCGGGACAGAGCTCCTACGAGCAGTACTTC.

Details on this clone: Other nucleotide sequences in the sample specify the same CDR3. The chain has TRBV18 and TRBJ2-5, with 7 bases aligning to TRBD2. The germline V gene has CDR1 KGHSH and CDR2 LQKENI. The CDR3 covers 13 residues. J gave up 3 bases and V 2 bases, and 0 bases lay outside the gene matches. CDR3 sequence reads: CASSPGLEETQYF. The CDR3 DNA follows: TGTGCCAGCTCACCAGGACTAGAAGAGACCCAGTACTTC.

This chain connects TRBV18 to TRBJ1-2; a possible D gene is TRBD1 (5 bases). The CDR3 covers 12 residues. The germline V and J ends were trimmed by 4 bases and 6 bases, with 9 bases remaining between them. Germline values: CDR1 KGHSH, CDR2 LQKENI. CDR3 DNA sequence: TGTGCCAGCTCACGGGACTCCGATGGCTACACCTTC. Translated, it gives CASSRDSDGYTF.

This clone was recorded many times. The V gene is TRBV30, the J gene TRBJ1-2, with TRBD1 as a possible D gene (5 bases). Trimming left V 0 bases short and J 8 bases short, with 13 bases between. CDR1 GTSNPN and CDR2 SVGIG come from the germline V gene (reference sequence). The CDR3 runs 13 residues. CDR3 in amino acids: CAWSVSGKGGYTF. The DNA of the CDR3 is TGTGCCTGGAGTGTGTCAGGGAAAGGCGGCTACACCTTC. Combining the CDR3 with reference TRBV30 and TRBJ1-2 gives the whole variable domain SQTIHQWPATLVQPVGSPLSLECTVEGTSNPNLYWYRQAAGRGLQLLFYSVGIGQISSEVPQNLSASRPQDRQFILSSKKLLLSDSGFYLCAWSVSGKGGYTFGSGTRLTVV.

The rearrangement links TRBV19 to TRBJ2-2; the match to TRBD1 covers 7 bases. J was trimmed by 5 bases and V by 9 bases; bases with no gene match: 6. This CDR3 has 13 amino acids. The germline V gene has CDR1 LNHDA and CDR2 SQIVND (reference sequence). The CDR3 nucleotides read TGTGCCAGCAGACAGGGCGGGACCGGGGAGCTGTTTTTT. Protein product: CASRQGGTGELFF.

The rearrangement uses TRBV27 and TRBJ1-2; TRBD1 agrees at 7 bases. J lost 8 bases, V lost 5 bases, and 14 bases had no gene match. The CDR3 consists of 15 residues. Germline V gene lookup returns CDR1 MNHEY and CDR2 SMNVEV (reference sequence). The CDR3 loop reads CASSRRRGGEGGYTF. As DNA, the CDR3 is TGTGCCAGCAGTCGGCGTCGAGGGGGCGAAGGCGGCTACACCTTC.

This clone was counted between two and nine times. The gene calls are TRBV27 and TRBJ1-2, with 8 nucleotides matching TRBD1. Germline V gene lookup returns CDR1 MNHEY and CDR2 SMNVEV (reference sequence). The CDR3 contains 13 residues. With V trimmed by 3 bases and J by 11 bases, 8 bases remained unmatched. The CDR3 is CASSFSDRAGYTF. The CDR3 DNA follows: TGTGCCAGCAGTTTTTCGGACAGGGCCGGGTACACCTTC.

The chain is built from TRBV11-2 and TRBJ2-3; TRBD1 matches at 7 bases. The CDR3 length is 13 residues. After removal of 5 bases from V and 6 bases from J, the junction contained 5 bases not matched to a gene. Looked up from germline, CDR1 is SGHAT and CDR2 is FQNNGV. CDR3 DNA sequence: TGTGCCAGCAGCCGGGACAGATCGGATACGCAGTATTTT. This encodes CASSRDRSDTQYF.

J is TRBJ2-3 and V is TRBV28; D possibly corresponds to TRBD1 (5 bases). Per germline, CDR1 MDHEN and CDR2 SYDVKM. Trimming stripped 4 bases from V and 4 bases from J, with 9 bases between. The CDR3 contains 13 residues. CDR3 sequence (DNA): TGTGCCAGCAGTTGGCAGGGCCCAGATACGCAGTATTTT. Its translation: CASSWQGPDTQYF.

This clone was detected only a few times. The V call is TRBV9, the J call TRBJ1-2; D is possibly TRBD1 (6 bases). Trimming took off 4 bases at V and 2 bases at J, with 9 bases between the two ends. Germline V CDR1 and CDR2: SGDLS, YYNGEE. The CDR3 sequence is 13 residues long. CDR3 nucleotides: TGTGCCAGCAGCTCCACAGGGAACTATGGCTACACCTTC. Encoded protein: CASSSTGNYGYTF. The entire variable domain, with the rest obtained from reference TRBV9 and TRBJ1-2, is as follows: DSGVTQTPKHLITATGQRVTLRCSPRSGDLSVYWYQQSLDQGLQFLIQYYNGEERAKGNILERFSAQQFPDLHSELNLSSLELGDSALYFCASSSTGNYGYTFGSGTRLTVV.

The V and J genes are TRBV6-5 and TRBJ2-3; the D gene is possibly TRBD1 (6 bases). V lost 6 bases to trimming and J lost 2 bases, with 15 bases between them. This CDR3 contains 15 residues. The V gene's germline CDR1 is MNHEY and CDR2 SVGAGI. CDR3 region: CASRVGTRNTDTQYF. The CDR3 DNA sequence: TGTGCCAGCAGGGTGGGGACAAGGAACACAGATACGCAGTATTTT.

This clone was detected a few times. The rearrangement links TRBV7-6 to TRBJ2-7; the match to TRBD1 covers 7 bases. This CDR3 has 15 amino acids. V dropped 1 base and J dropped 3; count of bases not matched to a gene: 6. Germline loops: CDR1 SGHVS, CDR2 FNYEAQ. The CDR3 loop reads CASSLVGDSLYEQYF. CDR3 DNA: TGTGCCAGCAGCTTAGTAGGGGACAGCCTCTACGAGCAGTACTTC.

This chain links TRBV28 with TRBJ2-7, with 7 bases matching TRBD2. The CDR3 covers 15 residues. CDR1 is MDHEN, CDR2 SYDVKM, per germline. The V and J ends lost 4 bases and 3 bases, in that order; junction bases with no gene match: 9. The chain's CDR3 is CASSSPPGTIYEQYF. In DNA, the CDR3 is TGTGCCAGCAGTTCCCCTCCGGGGACTATCTACGAGCAGTACTTC.

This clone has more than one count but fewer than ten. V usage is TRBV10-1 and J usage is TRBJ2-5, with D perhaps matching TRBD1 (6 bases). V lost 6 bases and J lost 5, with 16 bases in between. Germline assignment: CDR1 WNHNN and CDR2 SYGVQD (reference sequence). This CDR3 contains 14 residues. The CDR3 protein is CASSLYRDRETQYF. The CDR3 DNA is TGCGCCAGCAGCTTATACAGGGACCGGGAGACCCAGTACTTC.

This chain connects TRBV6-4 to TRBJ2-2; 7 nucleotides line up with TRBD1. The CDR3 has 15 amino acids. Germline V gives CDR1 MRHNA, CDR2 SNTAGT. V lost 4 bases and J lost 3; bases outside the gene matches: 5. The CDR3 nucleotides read TGTGCCAGCAGTGGGAAGGGGGCTCACACCGGGGAGCTGTTTTTT. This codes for CASSGKGAHTGELFF.

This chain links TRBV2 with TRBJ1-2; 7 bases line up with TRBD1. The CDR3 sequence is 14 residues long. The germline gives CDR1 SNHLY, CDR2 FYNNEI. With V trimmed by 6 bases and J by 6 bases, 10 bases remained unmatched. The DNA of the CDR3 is TGTGCCAGCAGCGTTTGGGACAGTACTAATGGCTACACCTTC. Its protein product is CASSVWDSTNGYTF.

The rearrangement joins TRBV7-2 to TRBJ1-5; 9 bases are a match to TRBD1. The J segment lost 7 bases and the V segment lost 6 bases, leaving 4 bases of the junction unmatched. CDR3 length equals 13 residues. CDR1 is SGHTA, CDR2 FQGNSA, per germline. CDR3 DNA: TGTGCCAGCAGTCGGGACAGGGAACAGCCCCAGCATTTT. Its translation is CASSRDREQPQHF. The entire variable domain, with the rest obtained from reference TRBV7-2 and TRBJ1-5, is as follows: GAGVSQSPSNKVTEKGKDVELRCDPISGHTALYWYRQSLGQGLEFLIYFQGNSAPDKSGLPSDRFSAERTGGSVSTLTIQRTQQEDSAVYLCASSRDREQPQHFGDGTRLSIL.

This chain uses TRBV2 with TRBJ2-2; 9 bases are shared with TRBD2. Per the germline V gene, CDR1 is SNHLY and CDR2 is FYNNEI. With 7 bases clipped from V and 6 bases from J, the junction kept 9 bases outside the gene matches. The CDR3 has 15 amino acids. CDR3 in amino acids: CASKGSSGSSGELFF. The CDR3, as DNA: TGTGCCAGCAAGGGTAGTAGCGGGAGTTCCGGGGAGCTGTTTTTT.

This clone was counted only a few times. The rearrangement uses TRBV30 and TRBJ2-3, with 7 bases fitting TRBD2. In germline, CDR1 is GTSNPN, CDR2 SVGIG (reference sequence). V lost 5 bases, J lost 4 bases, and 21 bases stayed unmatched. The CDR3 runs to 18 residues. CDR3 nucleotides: TGTGCCTGGGAGAGCGGGATGTTCGGTAATCCCGGGGCAGATACGCAGTATTTT. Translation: CAWESGMFGNPGADTQYF.

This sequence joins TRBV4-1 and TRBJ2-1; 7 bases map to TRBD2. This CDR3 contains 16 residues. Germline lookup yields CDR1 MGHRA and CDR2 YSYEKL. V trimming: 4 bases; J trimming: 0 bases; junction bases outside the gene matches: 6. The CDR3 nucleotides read TGCGCCAGCAGCCGGGAAACTAGCGCCTCCTACAATGAGCAGTTCTTC. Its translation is CASSRETSASYNEQFF.

The DNA for the CDR3 is TGCAGTGCTAGTACCTACAATGAGCAGTTCTTC. This codes for CSASTYNEQFF. This chain joins TRBV20-1 and TRBJ2-1, with D uncertain. Germline assignment: CDR1 DFQATT and CDR2 SNEGSKA (reference sequence). V was cut by 3 bases and J by 2 bases, with 2 bases left in between. The CDR3 totals 11 residues.

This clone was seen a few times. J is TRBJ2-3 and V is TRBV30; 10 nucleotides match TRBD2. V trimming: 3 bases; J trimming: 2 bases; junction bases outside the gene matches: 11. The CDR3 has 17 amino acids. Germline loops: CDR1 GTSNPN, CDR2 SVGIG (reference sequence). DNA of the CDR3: TGTGCCTGGAGCGACCCAGGGCTAGCGGGGGACACAGATACGCAGTATTTT. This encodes CAWSDPGLAGDTDTQYF.

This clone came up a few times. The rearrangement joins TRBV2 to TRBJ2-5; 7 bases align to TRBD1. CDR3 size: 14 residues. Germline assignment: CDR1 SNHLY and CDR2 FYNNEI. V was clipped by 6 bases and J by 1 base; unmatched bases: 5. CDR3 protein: CASRAGTAQETQYF. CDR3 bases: TGTGCCAGCAGGGCAGGGACAGCCCAAGAGACCCAGTACTTC. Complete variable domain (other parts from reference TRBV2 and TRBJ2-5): EPEVTQTPSHQVTQMGQEVILRCVPISNHLYFYWYRQILGQKVEFLVSFYNNEISEKSEIFDDQFSVERPDGSNFTLKIRSTKLEDSAMYFCASRAGTAQETQYFGPGTRLLVL.